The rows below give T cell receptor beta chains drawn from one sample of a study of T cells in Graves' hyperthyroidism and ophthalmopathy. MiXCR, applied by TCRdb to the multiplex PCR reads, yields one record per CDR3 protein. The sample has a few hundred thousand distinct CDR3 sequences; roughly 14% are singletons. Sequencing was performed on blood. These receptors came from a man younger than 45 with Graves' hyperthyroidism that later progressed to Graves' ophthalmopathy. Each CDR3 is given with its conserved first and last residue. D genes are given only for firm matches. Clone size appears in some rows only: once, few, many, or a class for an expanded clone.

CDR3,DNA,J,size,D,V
CASSHGTSGGETQYF,TGTGCCAGCAGCCACGGGACTAGCGGGGGGGAGACCCAGTACTTC,TRBJ2-5,many,TRBD2,TRBV11-2
CASSPGAFYGYTF,TGTGCCAGCAGCCCCGGGGCTTTCTATGGCTACACCTTC,TRBJ1-2,many,.,TRBV7-8
CASSSTGGSGYTF,TGTGCCAGCAGCTCAACAGGGGGCTCTGGCTACACCTTC,TRBJ1-2,many,TRBD1,TRBV7-3
CAWSQGGEQYF,TGTGCCTGGAGTCAGGGGGGGGAGCAGTACTTC,TRBJ2-7,many,.,TRBV30
CASRRSSAKNIQYF,TGTGCCAGCAGAAGGTCCTCGGCCAAAAACATTCAGTACTTC,TRBJ2-4,many,.,TRBV6-1
CASSLGRVIQPQHF,TGTGCCAGCAGTTTGGGCAGGGTTATTCAGCCCCAGCATTTT,TRBJ1-5,.,.,TRBV12-3/TRBV12-4
CASSIDTPGWNTEAFF,TGTGCCAGTAGTATAGATACCCCAGGGTGGAACACTGAAGCTTTCTTT,TRBJ1-1,.,.,TRBV19
CASTDAGVNGYTF,TGTGCCAGCACCGACGCAGGGGTTAATGGCTACACCTTC,TRBJ1-2,many,.,TRBV28
CASSMGRYNQPQHF,TGTGCCAGCAGCATGGGACGGTACAATCAGCCCCAGCATTTT,TRBJ1-5,many,.,TRBV6-1
CASSLAGAGNTIYF,TGCGCCAGCAGCTTGGCAGGGGCTGGAAACACCATATATTTT,TRBJ1-3,many,.,TRBV12-3/TRBV12-4
CASPGPKYNEQFF,TGTGCCTCACCGGGCCCTAAGTACAATGAGCAGTTCTTC,TRBJ2-1,many,.,TRBV30
CASRSRGATNEKLFF,TGTGCCAGCAGGTCCAGGGGTGCAACTAATGAAAAACTGTTTTTT,TRBJ1-4,.,.,TRBV6-1
CASSQDSGGLGETQYF,TGTGCCAGCAGCCAAGATTCGGGGGGGCTAGGAGAGACCCAGTACTTC,TRBJ2-5,few,TRBD2,TRBV3-1
CASSPLQGGASTDTQYF,TGTGCCAGCAGCCCGCTCCAGGGGGGCGCTAGCACAGATACGCAGTATTTT,TRBJ2-3,few,.,TRBV9
CASSQDNSGLQYTGELFF,TGTGCCAGCAGCCAAGATAACTCGGGACTACAGTACACCGGGGAGCTGTTTTTT,TRBJ2-2,few,TRBD2,TRBV3-1
CSASGLNRGYTF,TGCAGTGCTAGCGGGCTTAACCGTGGCTACACCTTC,TRBJ1-2,.,.,TRBV20-1
CASSLYDRAINQPQHF,TGTGCCAGCAGCTTGTATGACAGGGCAATTAATCAGCCCCAGCATTTT,TRBJ1-5,many,TRBD1,TRBV5-6
CASSMKIFGELFF,TGTGCCAGTAGTATGAAGATTTTCGGGGAGCTGTTTTTT,TRBJ2-2,.,.,TRBV19
CASSDPGEDYEQFF,TGTGCCAGCAGTGATCCAGGGGAGGACTATGAGCAGTTCTTC,TRBJ2-1,many,.,TRBV2
CASSRGQGHSPLHF,TGTGCCAGCAGCCGGGGACAGGGTCATTCACCCCTCCACTTT,TRBJ1-6,many,TRBD1,TRBV12-3/TRBV12-4
CASSSTGQGTYNEQFF,TGTGCCAGCAGCTCAACCGGACAGGGCACCTACAATGAGCAGTTCTTC,TRBJ2-1,few,TRBD1,TRBV7-3
CASSLGISGYNEAFF,TGCGCCAGCAGCTTGGGAATCTCGGGGTATAATGAAGCTTTCTTT,TRBJ1-1,.,.,TRBV5-1
CASSLDGQGFGQPQHF,TGTGCCAGCAGCTTAGATGGACAGGGGTTCGGTCAGCCCCAGCATTTT,TRBJ1-5,few,TRBD1,TRBV7-9
CATRAGAEAFF,TGTGCCACAAGGGCGGGCGCTGAAGCTTTCTTT,TRBJ1-1,many,.,TRBV24-1
CASSLGGITEAFF,TGTGCCAGCAGCTTGGGGGGGATCACTGAAGCTTTCTTT,TRBJ1-1,many,.,TRBV5-8
CASSFAVGGSSSEAFF,TGTGCCAGCAGTTTCGCGGTCGGGGGCTCCTCTTCAGAAGCTTTCTTT,TRBJ1-1,many,.,TRBV12-3/TRBV12-4
CASSLSFSSRTF,TGTGCCAGCAGCCTCTCTTTTTCTTCGCGGACCTTC,TRBJ1-2,.,.,TRBV7-2
CASSLLAGANTDTQYF,TGTGCCAGCAGCTTACTAGCGGGGGCCAACACAGATACGCAGTATTTT,TRBJ2-3,few,TRBD2,TRBV7-9
CASSLNGGASYEQYF,TGTGCCAGCTCACTCAACGGGGGGGCCTCCTACGAGCAGTACTTC,TRBJ2-7,few,TRBD2,TRBV18
CASSQGVRQFF,TGTGCCAGCAGCCAAGGGGTGAGGCAGTTCTTC,TRBJ2-1,.,.,TRBV2
CSARVASGGKDTQYF,TGCAGTGCTAGAGTGGCTAGCGGGGGTAAAGATACGCAGTATTTT,TRBJ2-3,.,TRBD2,TRBV20-1
CASSYVLADTEAFF,TGTGCCAGCAGCTATGTTTTGGCTGACACTGAAGCTTTCTTT,TRBJ1-1,once,.,TRBV7-9
CASSQITGYGYTF,TGCGCCAGCAGCCAAATTACAGGGTATGGCTACACCTTC,TRBJ1-2,few,.,TRBV4-1
CASSQTGSQETQYF,TGCGCCAGCAGCCAAACAGGGTCCCAAGAGACCCAGTACTTC,TRBJ2-5,.,.,TRBV4-1
CASSWAGAGTDTQYF,TGTGCCAGTAGTTGGGCGGGGGCTGGCACAGATACGCAGTATTTT,TRBJ2-3,few,.,TRBV19
CAISESAGNYGYTF,TGTGCCATCAGTGAGTCTGCAGGGAACTATGGCTACACCTTC,TRBJ1-2,.,.,TRBV10-3
CASSTGRLGEKLFF,TGTGCCAGTAGTACAGGGAGATTGGGTGAAAAACTGTTTTTT,TRBJ1-4,few,.,TRBV19
CASSVAGSTDTQYF,TGTGCCAGCAGTGTGGCAGGAAGCACAGATACGCAGTATTTT,TRBJ2-3,many,.,TRBV2
CASKTGVGNTIYF,TGTGCCAGCAAAACAGGGGTGGGAAACACCATATATTTT,TRBJ1-3,many,TRBD1,TRBV2
CASSASPQSSYNSPLHF,TGTGCCAGCAGCGCGAGCCCGCAGAGCTCCTATAATTCACCCCTCCACTTT,TRBJ1-6,.,.,TRBV9
CASSKGPEQFF,TGTGCCAGCTCAAAGGGGCCCGAGCAGTTCTTC,TRBJ2-1,.,.,TRBV18
CASSLGSETRPQHF,TGTGCCAGCAGCTTAGGGTCGGAGACTCGGCCCCAGCATTTT,TRBJ1-5,few,.,TRBV7-2
CASSYRPGGRDTQYF,TGTGCCAGCAGTTACAGACCGGGGGGGCGCGATACGCAGTATTTT,TRBJ2-3,few,TRBD2,TRBV6-2/TRBV6-3
CASSFQGGNNEQFF,TGTGCCAGCAGTTTCCAGGGAGGGAACAATGAGCAGTTCTTC,TRBJ2-1,few,TRBD2,TRBV12-3/TRBV12-4
CASSYSFTSGNTIYF,TGTGCCAGCAGTTACTCATTTACCTCTGGAAACACCATATATTTT,TRBJ1-3,few,.,TRBV6-6
CASSLSPPQGAKWEQYF,TGCGCCAGCAGCTTGTCCCCCCCCCAGGGGGCGAAATGGGAGCAGTACTTC,TRBJ2-7,.,TRBD1,TRBV5-1
CASSFYRQETQYF,TGTGCCAGCAGCTTTTACAGACAAGAGACCCAGTACTTC,TRBJ2-5,few,.,TRBV5-6
CASSDTTNEKLFF,TGTGCCAGCAGTGATACAACTAATGAAAAACTGTTTTTT,TRBJ1-4,many,.,TRBV2
CASSLRTSGGEDTQYF,TGCGCCAGCAGCCTGCGGACTAGCGGGGGCGAAGATACGCAGTATTTT,TRBJ2-3,few,TRBD2,TRBV4-1
CASSYSSGAGANVLTF,TGTGCCAGCAGTTACTCGTCGGGGGCTGGGGCCAACGTCCTGACTTTC,TRBJ2-6,.,.,TRBV6-2/TRBV6-3
CSGQGPNNQPQHF,TGCAGCGGCCAGGGGCCAAACAATCAGCCCCAGCATTTT,TRBJ1-5,.,.,TRBV20-1
CASSPYGTSGTQETQYF,TGTGCCAGCAGCCCCTACGGGACTAGCGGAACCCAAGAGACCCAGTACTTC,TRBJ2-5,many,TRBD2,TRBV3-1
CASSDGTLYGYTF,TGTGCCAGCAGCGACGGGACTCTATATGGCTACACCTTC,TRBJ1-2,many,.,TRBV7-9
CSANAGTGVHQPQHF,TGCAGTGCTAACGCCGGGACAGGGGTTCATCAGCCCCAGCATTTT,TRBJ1-5,many,TRBD1,TRBV20-1